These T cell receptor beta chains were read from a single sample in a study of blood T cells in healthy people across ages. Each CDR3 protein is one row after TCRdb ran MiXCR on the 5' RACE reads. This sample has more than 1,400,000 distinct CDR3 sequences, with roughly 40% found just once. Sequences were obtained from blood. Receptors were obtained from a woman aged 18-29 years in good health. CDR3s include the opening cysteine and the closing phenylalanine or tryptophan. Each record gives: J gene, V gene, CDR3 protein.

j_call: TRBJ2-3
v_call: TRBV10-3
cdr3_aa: CAISATSGPPVTDTQYF

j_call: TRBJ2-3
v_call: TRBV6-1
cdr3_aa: CASSEATGRGTDTQYF

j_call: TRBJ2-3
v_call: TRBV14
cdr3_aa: CASSQSSGRVQDTQYF

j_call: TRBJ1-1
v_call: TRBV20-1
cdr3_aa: CSAREGYQGLKAFF

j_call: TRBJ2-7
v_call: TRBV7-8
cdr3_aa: CASSVGVGVSYEQYF

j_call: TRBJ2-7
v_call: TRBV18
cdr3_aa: CASSPPGGTGSYEQYF

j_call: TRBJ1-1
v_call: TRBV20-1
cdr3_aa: CSATKTGYTEAFF

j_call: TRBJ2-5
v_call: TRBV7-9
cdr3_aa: CASSLGGVQYF

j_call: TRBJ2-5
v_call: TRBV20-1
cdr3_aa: CSAKSGGAGETQYF

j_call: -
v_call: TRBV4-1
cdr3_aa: CASSQDGGGIPYNEQYF

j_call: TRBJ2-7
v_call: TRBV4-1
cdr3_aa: CASSQVPGAAHEQYF

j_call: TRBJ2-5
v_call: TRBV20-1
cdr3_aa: CSVAGSQETQYF

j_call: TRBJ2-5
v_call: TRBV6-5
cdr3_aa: CASSYRSSGTSETQYF

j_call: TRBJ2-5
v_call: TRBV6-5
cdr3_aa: CATTRGRWETQYF

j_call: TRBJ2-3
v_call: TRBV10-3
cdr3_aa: CAISGTRKRGGTDTQYF

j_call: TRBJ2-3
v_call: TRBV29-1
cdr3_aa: CSVEVVGSRGHPDTQYF

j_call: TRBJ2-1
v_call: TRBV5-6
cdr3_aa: CASSFGAGEGEQFF

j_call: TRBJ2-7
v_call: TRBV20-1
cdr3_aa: CSDRPVTGAPAEQYF

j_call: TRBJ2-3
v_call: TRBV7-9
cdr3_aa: CASSLSVTTGDTQYF